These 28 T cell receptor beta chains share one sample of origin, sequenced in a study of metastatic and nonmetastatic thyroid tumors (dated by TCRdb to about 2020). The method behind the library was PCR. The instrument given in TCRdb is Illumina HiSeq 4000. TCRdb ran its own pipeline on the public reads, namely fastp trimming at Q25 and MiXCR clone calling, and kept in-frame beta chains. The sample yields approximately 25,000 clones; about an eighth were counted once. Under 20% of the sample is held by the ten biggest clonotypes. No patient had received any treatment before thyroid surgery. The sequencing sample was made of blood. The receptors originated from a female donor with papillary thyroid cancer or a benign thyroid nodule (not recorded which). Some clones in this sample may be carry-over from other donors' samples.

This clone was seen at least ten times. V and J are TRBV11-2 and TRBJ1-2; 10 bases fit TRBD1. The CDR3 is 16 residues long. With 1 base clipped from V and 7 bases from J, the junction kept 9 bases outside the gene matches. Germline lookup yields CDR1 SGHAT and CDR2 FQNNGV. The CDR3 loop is CASSLVAGTGVGGYTF. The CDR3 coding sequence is TGTGCCAGCAGCTTAGTGGCCGGGACAGGGGTCGGTGGCTACACCTTC.

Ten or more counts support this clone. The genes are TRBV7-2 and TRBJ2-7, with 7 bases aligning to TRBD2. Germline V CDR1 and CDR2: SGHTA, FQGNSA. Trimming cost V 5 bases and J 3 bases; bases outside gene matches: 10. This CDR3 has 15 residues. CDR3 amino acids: CASSLQRGEFYEQYF. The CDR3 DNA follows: TGTGCCAGCAGCCTCCAGCGGGGAGAGTTCTACGAGCAGTACTTC.

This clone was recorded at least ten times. The CDR3 here is CASSSGQIEKLFF. The CDR3, as DNA: TGTGCCAGCAGTTCGGGACAGATTGAAAAACTGTTTTTT. The genes are TRBV27 and TRBJ1-4, with 7 positions matching TRBD1. The CDR3 has 13 amino acids. Germline loops: CDR1 MNHEY, CDR2 SMNVEV (reference sequence). J was trimmed by 7 bases and V by 4 bases; bases with no gene match: 3.

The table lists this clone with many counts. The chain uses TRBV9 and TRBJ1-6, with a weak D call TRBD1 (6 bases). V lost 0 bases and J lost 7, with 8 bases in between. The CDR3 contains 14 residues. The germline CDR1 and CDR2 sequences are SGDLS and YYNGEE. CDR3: CASSVAGANSPLHF. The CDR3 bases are TGTGCCAGCAGCGTAGCAGGGGCGAATTCACCCCTCCACTTT.

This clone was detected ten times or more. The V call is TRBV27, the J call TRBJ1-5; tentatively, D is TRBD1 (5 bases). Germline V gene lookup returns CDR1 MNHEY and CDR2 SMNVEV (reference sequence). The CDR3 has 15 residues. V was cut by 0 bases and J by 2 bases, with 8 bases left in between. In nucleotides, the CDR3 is TGTGCCAGCAGTTTATCGGGGGATGGCAATCAGCCCCAGCATTTT. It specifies CASSLSGDGNQPQHF.

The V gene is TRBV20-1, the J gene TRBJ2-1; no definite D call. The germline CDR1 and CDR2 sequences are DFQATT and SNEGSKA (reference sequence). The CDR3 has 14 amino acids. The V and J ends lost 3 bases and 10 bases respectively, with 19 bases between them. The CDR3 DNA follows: TGCAGTGCTAGGCCGTGGGTCCAGTCAAGGGAGCAGTTCTTC. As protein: CSARPWVQSREQFF.

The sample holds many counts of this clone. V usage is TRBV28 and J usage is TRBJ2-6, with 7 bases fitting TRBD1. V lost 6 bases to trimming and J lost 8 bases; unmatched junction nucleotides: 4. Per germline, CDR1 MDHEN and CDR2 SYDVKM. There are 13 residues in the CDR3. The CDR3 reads CASRRQGTNVLTF. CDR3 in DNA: TGTGCCAGCAGGCGACAGGGTACCAACGTCCTGACTTTC.

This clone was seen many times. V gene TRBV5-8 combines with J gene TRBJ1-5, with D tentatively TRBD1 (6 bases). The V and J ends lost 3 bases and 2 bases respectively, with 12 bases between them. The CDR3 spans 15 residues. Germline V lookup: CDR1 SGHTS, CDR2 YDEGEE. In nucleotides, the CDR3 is TGTGCCAGCAGCTCAGAACAGGGTCGCAATCAGCCCCAGCATTTT. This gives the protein CASSSEQGRNQPQHF.

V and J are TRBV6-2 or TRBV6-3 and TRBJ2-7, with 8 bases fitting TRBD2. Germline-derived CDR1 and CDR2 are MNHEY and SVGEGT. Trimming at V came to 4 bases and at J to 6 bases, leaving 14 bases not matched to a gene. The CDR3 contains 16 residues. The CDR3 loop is CASSFTIGLARVEQYF. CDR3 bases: TGTGCCAGCAGTTTCACGATCGGACTAGCCCGGGTCGAGCAGTACTTC.

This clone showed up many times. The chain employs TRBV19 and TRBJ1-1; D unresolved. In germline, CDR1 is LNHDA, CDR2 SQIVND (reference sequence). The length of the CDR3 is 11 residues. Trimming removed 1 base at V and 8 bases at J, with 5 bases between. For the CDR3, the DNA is TGTGCCAGTAGTATAGGTACAGAAGCTTTCTTT. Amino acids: CASSIGTEAFF.

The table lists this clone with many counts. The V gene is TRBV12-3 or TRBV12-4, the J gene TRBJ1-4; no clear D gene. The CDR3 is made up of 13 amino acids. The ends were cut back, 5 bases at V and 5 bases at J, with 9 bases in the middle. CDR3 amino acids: CASSLTENEKLFF. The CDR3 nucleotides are TGTGCCAGCAGTCTTACAGAAAATGAAAAACTGTTTTTT.

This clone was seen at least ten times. The CDR3 DNA follows: TGTGCCAGCAGCAGTGCCGGCAGGGGGCGGCACACTGAAGCTTTCTTT. As protein: CASSSAGRGRHTEAFF. V usage is TRBV6-1 and J usage is TRBJ1-1, with 8 bases lining up with TRBD1. Germline V gene lookup returns CDR1 MNHNS and CDR2 SASEGT. The CDR3 runs 16 residues. V shed 6 bases, J shed 3 bases, and the junction held 12 bases outside the gene matches.

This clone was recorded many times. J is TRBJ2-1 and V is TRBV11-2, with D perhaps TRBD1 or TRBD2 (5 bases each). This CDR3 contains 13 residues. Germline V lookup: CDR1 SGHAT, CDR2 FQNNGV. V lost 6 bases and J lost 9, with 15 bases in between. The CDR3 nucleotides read TGTGCCAGCAGGAGGGACGAAGTGGGTGAGCAGTTCTTC. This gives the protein CASRRDEVGEQFF. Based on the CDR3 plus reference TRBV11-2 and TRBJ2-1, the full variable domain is EAGVAQSPRYKIIEKRQSVAFWCNPISGHATLYWYQQILGQGPKLLIQFQNNGVVDDSQLPKDRFSAERLKGVDSTLKIQPAKLEDSAVYLCASRRDEVGEQFFGPGTRLTVL.

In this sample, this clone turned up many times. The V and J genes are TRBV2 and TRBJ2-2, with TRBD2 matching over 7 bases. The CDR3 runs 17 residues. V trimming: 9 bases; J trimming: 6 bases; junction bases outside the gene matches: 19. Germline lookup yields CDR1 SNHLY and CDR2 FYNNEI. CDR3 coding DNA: TGTGCCAGGCTTTGCGGGCTCAAGCGGGAAGGGGCCGGGGAGCTGTTTTTT. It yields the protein CARLCGLKREGAGELFF. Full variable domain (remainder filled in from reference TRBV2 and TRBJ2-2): EPEVTQTPSHQVTQMGQEVILRCVPISNHLYFYWYRQILGQKVEFLVSFYNNEISEKSEIFDDQFSVERPDGSNFTLKIRSTKLEDSAMYFCARLCGLKREGAGELFFGEGSRLTVL.

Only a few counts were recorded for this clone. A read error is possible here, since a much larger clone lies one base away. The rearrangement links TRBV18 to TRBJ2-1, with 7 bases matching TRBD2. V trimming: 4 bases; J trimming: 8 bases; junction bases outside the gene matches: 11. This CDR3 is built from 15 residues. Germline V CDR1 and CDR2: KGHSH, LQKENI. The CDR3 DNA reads TGTGCCAGCTCACTAACTGGCGGGAGTATTTATGAGCAGTTCTTC. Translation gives CASSLTGGSIYEQFF.

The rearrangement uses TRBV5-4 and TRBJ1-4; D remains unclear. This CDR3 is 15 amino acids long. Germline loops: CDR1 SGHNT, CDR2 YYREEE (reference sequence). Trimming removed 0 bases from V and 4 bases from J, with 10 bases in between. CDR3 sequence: CASSLDEGINEKLFF. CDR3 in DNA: TGTGCCAGCAGCTTGGATGAAGGAATTAATGAAAAACTGTTTTTT.

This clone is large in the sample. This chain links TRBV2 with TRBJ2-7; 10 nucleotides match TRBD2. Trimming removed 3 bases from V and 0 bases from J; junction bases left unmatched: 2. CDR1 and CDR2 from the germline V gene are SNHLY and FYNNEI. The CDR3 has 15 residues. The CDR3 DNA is TGTGCCAGCAGTGAGGCTAGCGGGAGCTCCTACGAGCAGTACTTC. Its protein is CASSEASGSSYEQYF.

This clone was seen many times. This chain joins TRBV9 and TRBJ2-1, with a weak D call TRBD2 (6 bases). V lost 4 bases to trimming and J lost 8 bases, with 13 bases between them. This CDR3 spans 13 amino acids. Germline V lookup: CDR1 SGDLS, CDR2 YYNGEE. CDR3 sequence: CASSPRRGDEQFF. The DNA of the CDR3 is TGTGCCAGCAGCCCCCGGAGGGGCGATGAGCAGTTCTTC.

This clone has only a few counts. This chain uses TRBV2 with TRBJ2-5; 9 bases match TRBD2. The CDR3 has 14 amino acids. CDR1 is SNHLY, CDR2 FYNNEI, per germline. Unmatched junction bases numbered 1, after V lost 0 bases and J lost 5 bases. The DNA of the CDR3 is TGTGCCAGCAGTGAAGCGCGGGGGGGGGAGACCCAGTACTTC. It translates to CASSEARGGETQYF.

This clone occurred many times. CDR3 coding DNA: TGTGCCAGCAGCTTAAGTGGCGGGATGATCAATGAGCAGTTCTTC. Encoded protein: CASSLSGGMINEQFF. This rearrangement joins TRBV7-3 to TRBJ2-1, with a possible D match to TRBD2 (6 bases). Germline V CDR1 and CDR2: SGHTA, FQGTGA. This CDR3 is built from 15 residues. Trimming removed 1 base from V and 6 bases from J, with 13 bases in between.

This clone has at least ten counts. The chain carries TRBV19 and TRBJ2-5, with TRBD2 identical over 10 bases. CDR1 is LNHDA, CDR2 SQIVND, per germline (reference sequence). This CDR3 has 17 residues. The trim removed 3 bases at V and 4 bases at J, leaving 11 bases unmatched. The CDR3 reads CASSIHRASGRSETQYF. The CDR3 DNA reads TGTGCCAGTAGTATCCACCGGGCTAGCGGGAGATCAGAGACCCAGTACTTC.

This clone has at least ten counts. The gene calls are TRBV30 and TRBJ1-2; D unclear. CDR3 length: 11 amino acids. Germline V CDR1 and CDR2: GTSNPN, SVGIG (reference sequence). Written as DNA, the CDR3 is TGTGACCGGGCCCGCGAGCCTGGCTACACCTTC. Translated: CDRAREPGYTF.

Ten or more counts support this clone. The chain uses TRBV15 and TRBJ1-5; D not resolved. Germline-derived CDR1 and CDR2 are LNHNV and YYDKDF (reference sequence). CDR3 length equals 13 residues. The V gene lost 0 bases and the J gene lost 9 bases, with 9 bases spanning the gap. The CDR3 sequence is CATSRDPVPPQHF. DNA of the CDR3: TGTGCCACCAGCAGAGATCCTGTGCCGCCCCAGCATTTT.

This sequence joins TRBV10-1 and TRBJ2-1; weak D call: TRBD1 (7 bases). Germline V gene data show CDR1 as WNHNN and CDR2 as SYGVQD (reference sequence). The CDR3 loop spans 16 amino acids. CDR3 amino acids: CESSESQGGSYNEQFF. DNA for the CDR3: TGCGAGAGCAGTGAGTCGCAGGGGGGATCCTACAATGAGCAGTTCTTC.

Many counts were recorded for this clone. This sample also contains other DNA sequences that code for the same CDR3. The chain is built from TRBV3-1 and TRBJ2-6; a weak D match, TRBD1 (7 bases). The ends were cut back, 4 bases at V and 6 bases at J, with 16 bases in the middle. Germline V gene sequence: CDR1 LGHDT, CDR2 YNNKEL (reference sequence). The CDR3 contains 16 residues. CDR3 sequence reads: CASSPNRGGEANVLTF. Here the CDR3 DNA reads TGTGCCAGCAGCCCCAACAGGGGCGGGGAGGCCAACGTCCTGACTTTC.

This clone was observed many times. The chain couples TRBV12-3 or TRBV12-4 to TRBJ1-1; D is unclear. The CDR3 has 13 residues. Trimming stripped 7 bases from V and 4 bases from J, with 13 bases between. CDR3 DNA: TGTGCCAGCACCGTCCTTGAATCCACTGAAGCTTTCTTT. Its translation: CASTVLESTEAFF.

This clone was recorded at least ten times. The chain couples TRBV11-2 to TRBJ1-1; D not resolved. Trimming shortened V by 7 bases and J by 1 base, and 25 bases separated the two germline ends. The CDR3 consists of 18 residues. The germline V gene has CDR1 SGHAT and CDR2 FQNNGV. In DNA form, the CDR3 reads TGTGCCAGCACCCTACCTTCGAGAATTTTTCGTGGGAACACTGAAGCTTTCTTT. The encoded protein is CASTLPSRIFRGNTEAFF.

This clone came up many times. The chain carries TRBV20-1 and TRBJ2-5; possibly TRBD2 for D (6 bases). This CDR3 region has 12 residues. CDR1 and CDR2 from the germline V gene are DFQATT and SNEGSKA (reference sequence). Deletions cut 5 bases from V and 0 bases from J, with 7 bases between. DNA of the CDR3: TGCAGTGCTCGGGAGTACCAAGAGACCCAGTACTTC. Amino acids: CSAREYQETQYF.